Each of the 16 T cell receptor beta chains below was sequenced from the same sample in a study of blood T cell repertoires in COVID-19. Clones were sequenced by immunoSEQ multiplex PCR, and TCRdb holds only the in-frame ones, with some missing. The sample has 300,000 or so clones, around 88% seen once. The sequenced material came from peripheral blood. The receptors here all came from a woman aged 25 to 39 who had recovered from COVID-19.

The V call is TRBV30, the J call TRBJ1-2; D unresolved. In germline, CDR1 is GTSNPN, CDR2 SVGIG (reference sequence). The CDR3 spans 11 residues. V gave up 5 bases and J gave up 6 bases, with 10 bases separating them. CDR3 in DNA: TGTGCCTGGGGAGTCGGGAATGGCTACACCTTC. This codes for CAWGVGNGYTF.

The chain is built from TRBV5-4 and TRBJ2-7; D possibly corresponds to TRBD1 (5 bases). V dropped 0 bases and J dropped 7 bases, with 11 bases sitting between them. This CDR3 spans 13 amino acids. CDR1 and CDR2 (germline): SGHNT, YYREEE (reference sequence). CDR3 DNA sequence: TGTGCCAGCAGCTTGGTGGACATAGAAGAGCAGTACTTC. Protein: CASSLVDIEEQYF.

The chain links TRBV19 to TRBJ2-7, with a possible D match to TRBD2 (5 bases). The CDR3 covers 15 residues. The germline CDR1 and CDR2 sequences are LNHDA and SQIVND (reference sequence). Trimming left V 3 bases short and J 3 bases short, with 15 bases between. The CDR3 nucleotides read TGTGCCAGTAGTATCTCAGTGACTACCCTCTACGAGCAGTACTTC. It yields the protein CASSISVTTLYEQYF.

The J gene is TRBJ1-1, the V gene TRBV19, with 10 bases that match TRBD1. In germline, CDR1 is LNHDA, CDR2 SQIVND (reference sequence). V was pared by 5 bases and J by 8 bases, with 11 bases of the junction left unmatched. The CDR3 loop spans 15 amino acids. CDR3 loop: CASSLRTGGKKEAFF. CDR3 sequence (DNA): TGTGCCAGTAGTCTCCGGACAGGGGGGAAGAAAGAAGCTTTCTTT.

This chain joins TRBV5-4 and TRBJ2-5; 8 positions agree with TRBD2. Looked up from germline, CDR1 is SGHNT and CDR2 is YYREEE (reference sequence). J was trimmed by 5 bases and V by 4 bases; bases with no gene match: 10. There are 15 residues in the CDR3. This CDR3 reads CASSPSGGLGETQYF. The DNA for the CDR3 is TGTGCCAGCAGCCCGTCGGGGGGGCTGGGGGAGACCCAGTACTTC.

The chain combines TRBV5-1 with TRBJ2-5, with D tentatively TRBD1 (6 bases). The germline CDR1 and CDR2 sequences are SGHRS and YFSETQ. There are 14 residues in the CDR3. V lost 3 bases to trimming and J lost 1 base, with 10 bases between them. CDR3 sequence reads: CASSSGQFQETQYF. The DNA of the CDR3 is TGCGCCAGCAGCTCCGGACAGTTCCAAGAGACCCAGTACTTC.

The chain links TRBV5-4 to TRBJ2-6, with 13 nucleotides matching TRBD2. CDR1 and CDR2 (germline): SGHNT, YYREEE (reference sequence). The V segment lost 4 bases and the J segment 1 base; nucleotides outside the gene matches: 5. The CDR3 extends over 18 amino acids. For the CDR3, the DNA is TGTGCCAGCAGCCCACCGACTAGCGGGGGGTCTGGGGCCAACGTCCTGACTTTC. This sequence encodes CASSPPTSGGSGANVLTF.

This sequence joins TRBV5-4 and TRBJ2-5; 8 bases agree with TRBD1. This CDR3 contains 16 residues. The J segment lost 0 bases and the V segment lost 4 bases, leaving 8 bases of the junction unmatched. CDR1 and CDR2 (germline): SGHNT, YYREEE (reference sequence). This CDR3 is CASSPRTGSYQETQYF. CDR3 nucleotide sequence: TGTGCCAGCAGCCCCCGGACAGGGAGCTACCAAGAGACCCAGTACTTC.

The gene calls are TRBV21-1 and TRBJ1-1. TRBV21-1 is a pseudogene locus. The CDR3 sequence is 13 residues long. In DNA form, the CDR3 reads TGTGCCAGCAGCAAAGGGGGGGATCTTGAAGCTTTCTTT. It yields the protein CASSKGGDLEAFF.

The V gene is TRBV30, the J gene TRBJ2-7, with D possibly being TRBD2 (6 bases). The CDR3 consists of 14 residues. Trimming stripped 2 bases from V and 6 bases from J, with 17 bases between. Germline assignment: CDR1 GTSNPN and CDR2 SVGIG (reference sequence). The DNA of the CDR3 is TGTGCCTGGAGTCGAGGAGGGATCTTAGGCGAGCAGTACTTC. Translation gives CAWSRGGILGEQYF.

V is TRBV5-4 and J is TRBJ2-1; D is possibly TRBD2 (6 bases). CDR1 is SGHNT and CDR2 is YYREEE in the germline V gene (reference sequence). V was clipped by 4 bases and J by 7 bases, with 15 bases between them. CDR3 length: 14 residues. The CDR3 DNA sequence: TGTGCCAGCAGCGCGGGACCGACGCTAAATGAGCAGTTCTTC. Translating it yields CASSAGPTLNEQFF.

Only one count was recorded for this clone. V and J are TRBV2 and TRBJ1-1; 8 bases match TRBD1. In germline, CDR1 is SNHLY, CDR2 FYNNEI. The CDR3 length is 15 residues. V gave up 8 bases and J gave up 0 bases; unmatched junction bases: 8. CDR3 in amino acids: CASCSDRGVNTEAFF. The CDR3 DNA reads TGTGCCAGCTGCTCCGACAGGGGTGTGAACACTGAAGCTTTCTTT.

The chain is built from TRBV6-5 and TRBJ1-2; perhaps TRBD1 as D (5 bases). Germline loops: CDR1 MNHEY, CDR2 SVGAGI. The V end was cut by 6 bases, the J end by 3 bases, with 14 bases between. The CDR3 length is 14 residues. The CDR3 DNA reads as TGTGCCAGCAGAGCCAGCGGGACGGACTATGGCTACACCTTC. Protein: CASRASGTDYGYTF.

The chain has TRBV3-1 (or the pseudogene TRBV3-2) and TRBJ2-2; D not certain. Germline assignment: CDR1 LGHDT and CDR2 YNNKEL (reference sequence). V lost 4 bases and J lost 3, with 6 bases in between. The CDR3 runs to 13 residues. As DNA, the CDR3 is TGTGCCAGCAGCCCTGTCTACACCGGGGAGCTGTTTTTT. This encodes CASSPVYTGELFF.

The chain employs TRBV6-2 or TRBV6-3 and TRBJ2-7; TRBD1 is a possible D gene (5 bases). Germline V lookup: CDR1 MNHEY, CDR2 SVGEGT. The germline V and J ends were trimmed by 5 bases and 1 base, with 9 bases remaining between them. The CDR3 extends over 13 amino acids. CDR3 coding DNA: TGTGCCAGCAGTCCAACAGGTTCCTACGAGCAGTACTTC. This gives the protein CASSPTGSYEQYF.

The chain is built from TRBV21-1 and TRBJ2-7; the tabulated D call, TRBD1, remains unverified against the DNA. TRBV21-1 is a documented pseudogene. This CDR3 region has 14 residues. CDR3 in amino acids: CASSSTPGIYEQYF. The CDR3 DNA sequence: TGTGCCAGCAGCTCAACCCCAGGGATCTACGAGCAGTACTTC.